Following are 13 T cell receptor beta chains from one sample sequenced in a study of CD8 T cells in Susac syndrome. Random hexamers primed reverse transcription of about 0.5 to 1 ug RNA. TCRdb ran MiXCR on the immunoSEQ multiplex PCR reads and lists one entry per CDR3 protein. Of about 210,000 distinct CDR3 sequences in the sample, 95% were seen once. Sequences were obtained from CD4+ T cells from PBMCs. Receptors originate from a human donor with multiple sclerosis.

The rearrangement joins TRBV20-1 to TRBJ2-1; D perhaps matches TRBD1 (7 bases). Germline lookup yields CDR1 DFQATT and CDR2 SNEGSKA (reference sequence). Trimming removed 5 bases at V and 4 bases at J, with 12 bases between. There are 13 residues in the CDR3. The CDR3: CSAGRGVYNEQFF. The CDR3 bases are TGCAGTGCTGGCAGGGGGGTTTACAATGAGCAGTTCTTC.

V is TRBV20-1 and J is TRBJ2-4; D gene unclear. The CDR3 spans 14 residues. Trimming shortened V by 6 bases and J by 6 bases, and 18 bases separated the two germline ends. From germline, CDR1 is DFQATT and CDR2 SNEGSKA (reference sequence). DNA for the CDR3: TGCAGTGCAGATCCGCGGATTCGCGGAAACATTCAGTACTTC. As protein: CSADPRIRGNIQYF.

The rearrangement uses TRBV29-1 and TRBJ2-7, with 10 nucleotides matching TRBD2. The J segment lost 7 bases and the V segment lost 0 bases, leaving 9 bases of the junction unmatched. The CDR3 contains 15 residues. The germline V gene encodes CDR1 SQVTM and CDR2 ANQGSEA. The CDR3 DNA follows: TGCAGCGTTGAAGATCTAGCGGGACTAGCGAGGGAGCAGTACTTC. Translated: CSVEDLAGLAREQYF.

CDR3 region: CATRKTGASEQFF. The CDR3 DNA reads TGTGCCACCAGAAAGACAGGGGCCAGTGAGCAGTTCTTC. The chain links TRBV15 to TRBJ2-1; TRBD1 agrees at 8 bases. Trimming took 6 bases from V and 9 from J; bases not matched to a gene: 7. Germline lookup yields CDR1 LNHNV and CDR2 YYDKDF (reference sequence). The CDR3 has 13 residues.

This clonotype was found once. The rearrangement joins TRBV9 to TRBJ2-6; D unclear. The length of the CDR3 is 16 residues. Germline lookup yields CDR1 SGDLS and CDR2 YYNGEE. The V end was cut by 3 bases, the J end by 0 bases, with 10 bases between. The CDR3 DNA reads as TGTGCCAGCAGCGCCCTCCCGAGCTCTGGGGCCAACGTCCTGACTTTC. Amino acids: CASSALPSSGANVLTF.

The chain is built from TRBV30 and TRBJ1-1, with D unresolved. The germline V gene has CDR1 GTSNPN and CDR2 SVGIG (reference sequence). The CDR3 loop spans 12 amino acids. V was shortened by 4 bases and J by 4 bases, with 10 bases between the two germline ends. The CDR3 spells CAWMIDATEAFF. The CDR3 bases are TGTGCCTGGATGATAGACGCCACTGAAGCTTTCTTT.

This clonotype was recorded only once. CDR3 amino acids: CATSRDPSGGSGYTF. In nucleotides, the CDR3 is TGTGCCACCAGCAGAGATCCCTCGGGGGGCTCCGGCTACACCTTC. This chain connects TRBV15 to TRBJ1-2, with a possible D match to TRBD1 (6 bases). V was clipped by 0 bases and J by 8 bases, with 16 bases between them. CDR1 is LNHNV and CDR2 is YYDKDF in the germline V gene (reference sequence). This CDR3 has 15 residues.

The V gene is TRBV27, the J gene TRBJ2-3; D may be TRBD1 (5 bases). CDR1 and CDR2 (germline): MNHEY, SMNVEV (reference sequence). The CDR3 sequence is 13 residues long. V was trimmed by 5 bases and J by 5 bases, leaving 11 bases between them. This CDR3 is CASSLRVVDTQYF. The CDR3 DNA follows: TGTGCCAGCAGTCTCAGGGTGGTAGATACGCAGTATTTT.

The rearrangement joins TRBV5-1 to TRBJ2-7, with a tentative D call TRBD1 (5 bases). CDR3 length equals 13 residues. V was cut by 4 bases and J by 0 bases, with 8 bases left in between. Germline CDR1 and CDR2: SGHRS and YFSETQ. The CDR3 sequence is CASSPDNSYEQYF. In DNA form, the CDR3 reads TGCGCCAGCAGCCCGGACAACTCCTACGAGCAGTACTTC. Complete variable domain (other parts from reference TRBV5-1 and TRBJ2-7): KAGVTQTPRYLIKTRGQQVTLSCSPISGHRSVSWYQQTPGQGLQFLFEYFSETQRNKGNFPGRFSGRQFSNSRSEMNVSTLELGDSALYLCASSPDNSYEQYFGPGTRLTVT.

This chain links TRBV28 with TRBJ2-1; D gene uncertain. The V end lost 3 bases, the J end lost 6 bases, and 9 bases lay between the germline ends. The CDR3 sequence is 13 residues long. Germline V CDR1 and CDR2: MDHEN, SYDVKM. CDR3 in amino acids: CASSFQPSNEQFF. CDR3 coding DNA: TGTGCCAGCAGTTTCCAACCATCCAATGAGCAGTTCTTC.

V and J are TRBV15 and TRBJ2-5; D is tentatively TRBD1 or TRBD2 (5 bases each). The V end lost 1 base, the J end lost 5 bases, and 14 bases lay between the germline ends. This CDR3 comprises 15 residues. CDR1 is LNHNV, CDR2 YYDKDF, per germline (reference sequence). The CDR3 DNA follows: TGTGCCACCAGCAGAGGTGGGACCACGTTGGAGACCCAGTACTTC. It translates to CATSRGGTTLETQYF.

The rearrangement uses TRBV20-1 and TRBJ2-7; D remains ambiguous. Per the germline V gene, CDR1 is DFQATT and CDR2 is SNEGSKA (reference sequence). The CDR3 consists of 14 residues. Trimming stripped 2 bases from V and 0 bases from J, with 11 bases between. CDR3 in DNA: TGCAGTGCTAGATGGGCGGCCAGCTCCTACGAGCAGTACTTC. This sequence encodes CSARWAASSYEQYF.

This chain connects TRBV11-2 to TRBJ2-3; either TRBD1 or TRBD2 may supply D (6 bases each). The CDR3 length is 12 residues. V was clipped by 5 bases and J by 5 bases, with 8 bases between them. The germline V gene encodes CDR1 SGHAT and CDR2 FQNNGV. The CDR3 spells CASSGGQDTQYF. CDR3 bases: TGTGCCAGCAGCGGGGGGCAAGATACGCAGTATTTT.